This TCR beta chain came from a study of patients and donors after allogeneic stem cell transplantation. TCRdb itself ran the RT-PCR reads through MiXCR, one entry per CDR3 protein. The sample consists of roughly 230,000 distinct CDR3 sequences, 13% to 15% of them appearing once. This clonotype was seen more than once but under ten times. CDR3 length: 17 residues. Germline-derived CDR1 and CDR2 are SGHKS and YYEKEE (reference sequence). J was trimmed by 4 bases and V by 4 bases; bases with no gene match: 6. V is TRBV5-5 and J is TRBJ2-2, with 14 positions matching TRBD2. This receptor was identified in a human donor who was either an allogeneic HSCT recipient or a stem cell or donor lymphocyte infusion donor (not recorded which). It is not recorded whose cells these are; they may come from a transplant donor. The source material was blood, either unsorted or a sorted T cell fraction (not recorded which). CDR3 sequence: CASSQGLAGAGTGELFF. CDR3 in DNA: TGTGCCAGCAGCCAGGGACTAGCGGGGGCGGGCACCGGGGAGCTGTTTTTT.